Listed below are T cell receptor beta chains from one sample, sequenced in a study of control samples from healthy donors and cancer patients. Sequenced by immunoSEQ multiplex PCR; TCRdb stores in-frame clones only, minus some. The listing contains fewer than 200,000 clones. The sequencing sample was made of blood. These TCRs come from a woman under 40 in good health. The CDR3 runs from the conserved cysteine through the conserved F or W. Fields, in order: D gene, V gene, CDR3 length, J gene, CDR3 DNA, CDR3 protein. A D gene is named only where the DNA matches it firmly.

>TRBD1|TRBV24-1|12|TRBJ2-1
TGTGCCACCAGTCGGACAGGGGTTCGGGAGTTCTTC
CATSRTGVREFF
>NA|TRBV6-5|13|TRBJ1-1
TGTGCCAGCAGTTACGTCAGGGACTCTGAAGCTTTCTTT
CASSYVRDSEAFF
>NA|TRBV5-6|12|TRBJ1-3
TGTGCCAGCAGCTTGGTTAGCGGATCCATATATTTT
CASSLVSGSIYF
>NA|TRBV11-2|14|TRBJ1-2
TGTGCCAGCAGCTTAGATCGCGGGCCTAATGGCTACACCTTC
CASSLDRGPNGYTF
>NA|TRBV11-2|15|TRBJ1-1
TGTGCCAGCAGCTTAGCGGGCCGAGTGAACACTGAAGCTTTCTTT
CASSLAGRVNTEAFF
>NA|TRBV6-4|15|TRBJ1-2
TGTGCCAGCAGTGACTCCCCGGCGGGTGGATATGGCTACACCTTC
CASSDSPAGGYGYTF
>TRBD1|TRBV29-1|15|TRBJ2-3
TGCAGCGTTGAAGGCAGGGGGCGCGTTGGGGATACGCAGTATTTT
CSVEGRGRVGDTQYF
>NA|TRBV4-2|14|TRBJ1-2
TGTGCCAGCAGCCAAGAGGGAGGCGGCTATGGCTACACCTTC
CASSQEGGGYGYTF
>NA|TRBV28|16|TRBJ1-1
TGTGCCAGCAGTTTTTTGGGAACAGGGTTCGACACTGAAGCTTTCTTT
CASSFLGTGFDTEAFF
>TRBD2|TRBV11-3|15|TRBJ2-3
TGTGCCAGCAGCTTAAGCGGGAGTGCCACAGATACGCAGTATTTT
CASSLSGSATDTQYF
>NA|TRBV6-2/TRBV6-3|14|TRBJ1-2
TGTGCCAGCAGTTACTCCATGGGGAACTATGGCTACACCTTC
CASSYSMGNYGYTF
>NA|TRBV6-5|15|TRBJ2-1
TGTGCCAGCAGTTATGGGGGACCCTCCTACAATGAGCAGTTCTTC
CASSYGGPSYNEQFF
>NA|TRBV7-9|17|TRBJ1-1
TGTGCCAGCAGCTCCCCCCCGGGGGCCCCTCTGGACACTGAAGCTTTCTTT
CASSSPPGAPLDTEAFF
>TRBD1|TRBV28|14|TRBJ1-6
TGTGCCAGCAGACCGGGACAGGGATACTCACCCCTCCACTTT
CASRPGQGYSPLHF
>NA|TRBV7-9|14|TRBJ2-5
TGTGCCAGCAGCGCGGACCTCAGCCAAGAGACCCAGTACTTC
CASSADLSQETQYF
>TRBD1|TRBV20-1|15|TRBJ2-1
TGCAGTGCTAGTTATAGGGGGCGAGCCTACAATGAGCAGTTCTTC
CSASYRGRAYNEQFF
>NA|TRBV6-5|14|TRBJ1-2
TGTGCCAGCAGTTACCAGGGGCCTTCTAATGGCTACACCTTC
CASSYQGPSNGYTF
>NA|TRBV28|12|TRBJ1-1
TGTGCCACCTCCGCAGCGAACACTGAAGCTTTCTTT
CATSAANTEAFF
>NA|TRBV5-1|15|TRBJ2-7
TGCGCCAGCAGCTTGGACGGGGGCAGCTCCTACGAGCAGTACTTC
CASSLDGGSSYEQYF
>NA|TRBV28|14|TRBJ1-4
TGTGCCAGCAGTTTATGGGACAGTGGGGAAAAACTGTTTTTT
CASSLWDSGEKLFF
>NA|TRBV10-1|11|TRBJ1-5
TGCGCCAGTATCCGGAAACAGCCCCAGCATTTT
CASIRKQPQHF
>TRBD1|TRBV19|16|TRBJ1-6
TGTGCCAGTAGTGCAGAGACAGGGACCTATAATTCACCCCTCCACTTT
CASSAETGTYNSPLHF
>NA|TRBV6-6|11|TRBJ1-5
TGTGCCAGCAGTAGTGAGCAGCCCCAGCATTTT
CASSSEQPQHF
>TRBD2|TRBV15|15|TRBJ2-3
TGTGCCACCAGCAGAAAGCGGGGGGATGGAGATACGCAGTATTTT
CATSRKRGDGDTQYF